This T cell receptor beta chain originates from a study of blood T cell repertoires in COVID-19. Overall study: There were acute and convalescent COVID-19 samples, and they came from the United States, Italy and Spain. The cDNA or gDNA used as material had been derived from T cells, B-cell-depleted T cells, or PBMCs.

Original processing notes: Reference gene primer amplification yielded estimated nucleated cell counts. Data came from immunoSEQ multiplex PCR; TCRdb stores just in-frame clones and leaves some out. V, J and clone size are those of that table, while D and trimming were read from the DNA. The sample has roughly 35,000 clones, about 85% seen once. Germline loops: CDR1 SQVTM, CDR2 ANQGSEA. V was cut by 4 bases and J by 1 base, with 16 bases left in between. The CDR3 is 15 residues long. In this sample, this clone turned up a few times. This sequence originates from a human donor with acute or convalescent COVID-19. The donor label of this sample is uncertain. The sample was peripheral blood. V and J are TRBV29-1 and TRBJ1-1; unclear D gene. The CDR3 spells CSVVPIGVGNTEAFF. The DNA of the CDR3 is TGCAGCGTTGTCCCGATCGGGGTGGGGAACACTGAAGCTTTCTTT. Based on the CDR3 plus reference TRBV29-1 and TRBJ1-1, the full variable domain is SAVISQKPSRDICQRGTSLTIQCQVDSQVTMMFWYRQQPGQSLTLIATANQGSEATYESGFVIDKFPISRPNLTFSTLTVSNMSPEDSSIYLCSVVPIGVGNTEAFFGQGTRLTVV.